This is a list of T cell receptor beta chains from one sample in a study of T cells after yellow fever vaccination. TCRdb re-analysed the 5' RACE reads in MiXCR, keeping a single row per CDR3 protein. The table includes approximately 550,000 distinct CDR3 sequences, 15% to 20% detected once. Sample: PBMCs, taken 15 days after the yellow fever booster vaccination. The origin of the receptors is a young man who received the YFV17D yellow fever vaccine. The CDR3 runs from the conserved cysteine through the conserved F or W. A D gene is named only where the DNA matches it firmly. Part of the rows lack a size; the others show once, few, many or a class for expanded clones.

TRBD2	TRBV7-8	TRBJ2-7	few	CASSSLAGGPDEQYF	TGTGCCAGCAGCTCGCTAGCGGGAGGGCCGGACGAGCAGTACTTC
NA	TRBV2	TRBJ2-3	NA	CASSEAWVSTDTQYF	TGTGCCAGCAGTGAAGCGTGGGTGAGCACAGATACGCAGTATTTT
TRBD2	TRBV29-1	TRBJ2-2	NA	CSVIAGTNTGELFF	TGCAGCGTCATAGCGGGAACGAACACCGGGGAGCTGTTTTTT
TRBD2	TRBV30	TRBJ2-1	NA	CAWNHPGLAGGEQFF	TGTGCCTGGAATCACCCGGGACTAGCGGGAGGTGAGCAGTTCTTC
TRBD2	TRBV5-1	TRBJ2-1	NA	CASGAGASYNEQFF	TGCGCCAGCGGAGCGGGAGCTTCTTACAATGAGCAGTTCTTC
NA	TRBV18	TRBJ2-4	few	CASSPTERALAKNIQYF	TGTGCCAGCTCACCGACCGAGCGGGCCCTAGCCAAAAACATTCAGTACTTC
NA	TRBV5-1	TRBJ2-7	NA	CASSPGTNGYEQYF	TGCGCCAGCAGTCCCGGGACGAACGGCTACGAGCAGTACTTC
NA	TRBV24-1	TRBJ2-1	NA	CATSDLLDYQEQFF	TGTGCCACCAGTGATTTATTGGATTATCAGGAGCAGTTCTTC
TRBD1	TRBV7-9	TRBJ1-3	NA	CASRTGPGGTIYF	TGTGCCAGCCGGACAGGGCCCGGAGGCACCATATATTTT
TRBD1	TRBV7-2	TRBJ2-4	NA	CASSLDSRGINIQYF	TGTGCCAGCAGCTTAGATAGCAGGGGGATAAACATTCAGTACTTC
NA	TRBV6-2/TRBV6-3	TRBJ2-7	NA	CASRPSAGPARVEQYF	TGTGCCAGCAGACCCTCGGCGGGCCCTGCGAGAGTCGAGCAGTACTTC
TRBD1	TRBV7-2	TRBJ2-1	few	CASSVQGLWSPFF	TGTGCCAGCAGCGTACAGGGGCTTTGGTCCCCGTTCTTC
TRBD1	TRBV12-3/TRBV12-4	TRBJ1-2	many	CASRHYRGPYGYTF	TGTGCCAGCAGGCACTACAGGGGGCCCTATGGCTACACCTTC
NA	TRBV4-3	TRBJ2-1	NA	CASSQGPLLGGVNEQFF	TGCGCCAGCAGCCAAGGGCCCCTACTTGGAGGGGTCAATGAGCAGTTCTTC
TRBD2	TRBV29-1	TRBJ2-3	few	CSVGGLAGTSTDTQYF	TGCAGCGTTGGGGGACTAGCGGGAACTAGCACAGATACGCAGTATTTT
NA	TRBV5-5	TRBJ2-7	NA	CASSLGLGPTYEQYF	TGTGCCAGCAGCTTGGGGCTGGGACCTACCTACGAGCAGTACTTC
NA	TRBV6-5	TRBJ2-3	few	CASSYGQGLTDTQYF	TGTGCCAGCAGTTACGGGCAGGGCCTAACAGATACGCAGTATTTT
NA	TRBV20-1	TRBJ2-3	NA	CSARVGGPTDTQYF	TGCAGTGCTAGAGTCGGGGGCCCAACAGATACGCAGTATTTT
NA	TRBV28	TRBJ2-7	NA	CASRATGEQYF	TGTGCCAGCAGGGCCACGGGTGAGCAGTACTTC
NA	TRBV5-1	TRBJ1-2	few	CASSYPGSNYGYTF	TGCGCCAGCAGCTACCCGGGTTCTAACTATGGCTACACCTTC
NA	TRBV7-2	TRBJ2-5	few	CASSPPLEKATQYF	TGTGCCAGCAGCCCCCCCCTAGAGAAGGCGACCCAGTACTTC
TRBD1	TRBV20-1	TRBJ1-5	few	CSARSRDRDKPQHF	TGCAGTGCAAGATCCCGGGACAGGGACAAGCCCCAGCATTTT
NA	TRBV29-1	TRBJ2-7	NA	CSVGPGGDEQYF	TGCAGCGTTGGACCCGGAGGGGACGAGCAGTACTTC
NA	TRBV12-3/TRBV12-4	TRBJ1-4	few	CASSSFGNEKLFF	TGTGCCAGCAGTTCTTTCGGGAATGAAAAACTGTTTTTT
TRBD2	TRBV3-1	TRBJ2-7	few	CASSRGLAGASEQYF	TGTGCCAGCAGCCGAGGACTAGCGGGAGCTAGCGAGCAGTACTTC
NA	TRBV5-1	TRBJ2-7	NA	CASSLVPGNSYEQYF	TGCGCCAGCAGCTTGGTTCCGGGGAACTCCTACGAGCAGTACTTC
NA	TRBV9	TRBJ2-1	NA	CASSVGGGYNEQFF	TGTGCCAGCAGCGTAGGCGGAGGCTACAATGAGCAGTTCTTC
NA	TRBV28	TRBJ2-5	many	CASSRLETQYF	TGTGCCAGCAGTCGGTTAGAGACCCAGTACTTC
NA	TRBV9	TRBJ2-7	NA	CASSTQGGNEQYF	TGTGCCAGCAGCACGCAGGGGGGCAACGAGCAGTACTTC
NA	TRBV20-1	TRBJ2-1	NA	CSASDYLAYNEQFF	TGCAGTGCTAGCGATTACCTGGCCTACAATGAGCAGTTCTTC
NA	TRBV29-1	TRBJ2-7	few	CSVGPQNYEQYF	TGCAGCGTTGGCCCGCAAAACTACGAGCAGTACTTC
TRBD2	TRBV6-5	TRBJ2-3	NA	CASSWNSGRVTDTQYF	TGTGCCAGCAGTTGGAATAGCGGGAGGGTCACAGATACGCAGTATTTT
TRBD2	TRBV20-1	TRBJ2-1	few	CSAPPAGVSEQFF	TGCAGTGCTCCTCCAGCGGGAGTAAGTGAGCAGTTCTTC
NA	TRBV12-3/TRBV12-4	TRBJ2-5	few	CASRSQRAQGYETQYF	TGTGCCAGCAGGAGCCAAAGGGCCCAAGGATACGAGACCCAGTACTTC
TRBD2	TRBV6-2/TRBV6-3	TRBJ2-7	NA	CAATVSGGPYEQYF	TGTGCCGCCACGGTTAGCGGGGGACCCTACGAGCAGTACTTC
NA	TRBV5-1	TRBJ2-3	NA	CASSQTGSADTQYF	TGCGCCAGCAGTCAGACCGGATCCGCAGATACGCAGTATTTT
NA	TRBV20-1	TRBJ1-3	NA	CSARDVSGNTIYF	TGCAGTGCTAGAGACGTTTCGGGAAACACCATATATTTT
NA	TRBV20-1	TRBJ1-1	NA	CSASPWGQMNTEAFF	TGCAGTGCTAGCCCTTGGGGCCAGATGAACACTGAAGCTTTCTTT
TRBD2	TRBV7-2	TRBJ2-1	NA	CASSLRLAGRGQDEQFF	TGTGCCAGCAGCTTGCGACTAGCGGGAAGGGGGCAGGATGAGCAGTTCTTC
TRBD1	TRBV20-1	TRBJ2-1	NA	CSARSTQTGTNEQFF	TGCAGTGCTAGATCCACCCAGACAGGGACAAATGAGCAGTTCTTC
TRBD1	TRBV5-4	TRBJ2-1	NA	CASSFGAGQGLSVYNEQFF	TGTGCCAGCAGCTTTGGGGCGGGACAGGGACTATCCGTTTACAATGAGCAGTTCTTC
NA	TRBV5-1	TRBJ2-7	few	CASSSSGGGEQYF	TGCGCCAGCAGCTCGTCAGGCGGCGGGGAGCAGTACTTC
NA	TRBV14	TRBJ2-1	NA	CASSPDRLSYNEQFF	TGTGCCAGCAGCCCTGACAGACTATCCTACAATGAGCAGTTCTTC
TRBD2	TRBV7-6	TRBJ2-5	NA	CASSLAHGWRTSGAKETQYF	TGTGCCAGCAGCTTAGCGCATGGGTGGAGGACTAGCGGGGCCAAAGAGACCCAGTACTTC
TRBD2	TRBV20-1	TRBJ2-7	NA	CSGLSGSHSYEQYF	TGCAGTGGACTAAGCGGGAGCCATTCCTACGAGCAGTACTTC
TRBD2	TRBV7-2	TRBJ2-3	few	CASSPGLGDTQYF	TGTGCCAGCAGCCCCGGACTAGGGGATACGCAGTATTTT
TRBD2	TRBV7-6	TRBJ2-1	many	CASSTSGSSYNEQFF	TGTGCCAGCAGCACTAGCGGGAGCTCCTACAATGAGCAGTTCTTC
NA	TRBV15	TRBJ2-5	NA	CATSRDPTSQETQYF	TGTGCCACCAGCAGAGATCCAACTAGCCAAGAGACCCAGTACTTC
TRBD2	TRBV20-1	TRBJ2-2	once	CCASRLAGGGTGELFF	TGCTGTGCTAGCAGACTAGCGGGAGGGGGTACCGGGGAGCTGTTTTTT
NA	TRBV20-1	TRBJ2-5	NA	CSARRLGGGSETQYF	TGCAGTGCTAGGAGATTGGGGGGCGGGTCAGAGACCCAGTACTTC
NA	TRBV20-1	TRBJ1-5	NA	CSASRGGSQPQHF	TGCAGTGCTTCGAGGGGTGGGAGTCAGCCCCAGCATTTT
TRBD2	TRBV29-1	TRBJ2-1	NA	CSVRYSGGGYNEQFF	TGCAGCGTGAGATATAGCGGGGGAGGCTACAATGAGCAGTTCTTC
NA	TRBV20-1	TRBJ1-1	NA	CSANGGLNTEAFF	TGCAGTGCGAATGGGGGGTTGAACACTGAAGCTTTCTTT
TRBD2	TRBV27	TRBJ2-7	once	CASSWTSGSVEQYF	TGTGCCAGCAGTTGGACTAGCGGGAGTGTCGAGCAGTACTTC
NA	TRBV6-2/TRBV6-3	TRBJ1-5	few	CASSYTGFNQPQHF	TGTGCCAGCAGTTACACAGGCTTTAATCAGCCCCAGCATTTT